This entry is about one T cell receptor beta chain. The antigen is undetermined. This specimen comes from a study of cytomegalovirus exposure and HLA in healthy donors. General study results and limits: Rarity characterized most TCR sequences, yet some public TCRs appeared in many donors. Cytomegalovirus status was reportedly diagnosed by the classifier with high sensitivity and specificity. The study flagged approximately 180 TCR beta chains as cytomegalovirus-associated.

Germline CDR1 is MNHNS and CDR2 is SASEGT. The CDR3 is 14 residues long. V was clipped by 4 bases and J by 4 bases; unmatched bases: 2. Sequenced by immunoSEQ multiplex PCR; TCRdb stores in-frame clones only, minus some. The table records about 190,000 clones, roughly 88% of them present only once. The donors were part of the roughly 120-subject validation cohort, which stood apart from the approximately 630-subject first cohort. The chain couples TRBV6-1 to TRBJ1-2; TRBD1 matches at 11 bases. The receptor's source is a woman aged 18-30 years in good health and CMV-seronegative. What was sequenced was PBMCs. CDR3 nucleotide sequence: TGTGCCAGCAGTGCCGGGACAGGGGGCTATGGCTACACCTTC. Residues: CASSAGTGGYGYTF.